This TCR beta chain was identified during a study of T cells expressing NK-cell markers. Study observations and caveats: Dominant NKG2C+ clonotypes were found to form roughly 1.0-7.5% of CD8+ T cells in about 6 donors. Similarly, these clonotypes led the CD3+CD56-NKG2C+ fraction as well in several donors.

5'RACE template switching with UMIs produced the TCR beta cDNA. Reanalyzing the 5' RACE reads, TCRdb keeps one entry per CDR3 protein, without DNA. This table holds about 460,000 distinct CDR3 sequences. This CDR3 has 13 amino acids. CDR1 is SGHTA, CDR2 FQGNSA, per germline. Concerning this clonotype: Its antigen is as yet unknown.

The chain links TRBV7-2 to TRBJ1-1. The sequence was obtained from a woman aged 45-60 years in good health. Source material: blood T cells: a sorted CD56 or NKG2C T cell subset, CD4+ or CD8+ T cells, or bulk PBMC T cells (not recorded which). The CDR3 here is CASSLDGGTEAFF.